Each of the 6 T cell receptor beta chains below was sequenced from the same sample in a study of a mutant IDH1 vaccine in newly diagnosed glioma. Time point meaning: baseline, week 1 (first vaccination visit). Treatment noted: pre-vaccination baseline after standard-of-care therapy. Data came from immunoSEQ multiplex PCR; TCRdb stores just in-frame clones and leaves some out. The sample shows tens of thousands of clones, around 93% of them seen only once. The specimen was PBMCs, collected from a glioma patient treated with radiotherapy, temozolomide or both. The source is a middle-aged man with glioma.

The chain couples TRBV18 to TRBJ2-5; no clear D gene. V was pared by 3 bases and J by 5 bases, with 13 bases between. In germline, CDR1 is KGHSH, CDR2 LQKENI. CDR3 length: 14 amino acids. CDR3 residues: CASSPGYGWETQYF. The CDR3 region has the DNA TGTGCCAGCTCACCCGGCTATGGTTGGGAGACCCAGTACTTC.

V usage is TRBV30 and J usage is TRBJ1-3, with TRBD1 matching 8 bases. J lost 0 bases, V lost 5 bases, and 3 bases had no gene match. The CDR3 consists of 14 residues. Germline V CDR1 and CDR2: GTSNPN, SVGIG (reference sequence). The CDR3 nucleotides read TGTGCCTGGGGGACAGGCCCCTCTGGAAACACCATATATTTT. It is translated as CAWGTGPSGNTIYF.

This chain connects TRBV6-1 to TRBJ2-5, with 8 bases lining up with TRBD2. The CDR3 loop spans 13 amino acids. V shed 6 bases and J 4 bases; nucleotides not matched to a gene: 4. Germline lookup yields CDR1 MNHNS and CDR2 SASEGT. CDR3 coding DNA: TGTGCCAGCAGGGACAGCGGGGGAGAGACCCAGTACTTC. Amino acids: CASRDSGGETQYF.

About this clone itself: One end of the junction does not line up with germline, which may come from a read error. DNA for the CDR3: TGTGCCAGCTCACCGCCCGGTAAACTCTTC. Translating gives CASSPPGKLF. The chain couples TRBV18 to TRBJ2-1; D remains ambiguous. The CDR3 runs 10 residues. Germline V gives CDR1 KGHSH, CDR2 LQKENI.

The chain couples TRBV19 to TRBJ1-1, with 9 bases that match TRBD1. Germline V CDR1 and CDR2: LNHDA, SQIVND (reference sequence). This CDR3 region has 14 residues. Trimming removed 6 bases from V and 5 bases from J; junction bases left unmatched: 7. CDR3 sequence (DNA): TGTGCCAGTAGAATACAGGGGGCGCAAACTGAAGCTTTCTTT. Amino acid sequence: CASRIQGAQTEAFF.

The J gene is TRBJ2-7, the V gene TRBV4-1; TRBD1 or TRBD2 may be the D gene (5 bases each). The germline V gene encodes CDR1 MGHRA and CDR2 YSYEKL. The CDR3 runs to 16 residues. Trimming removed 5 bases from V and 6 bases from J, with 23 bases in between. This CDR3 is CASSYRTGAFGREQYF. In DNA form, the CDR3 reads TGCGCCAGCAGCTACCGGACTGGGGCTTTTGGCCGCGAGCAGTACTTC.